One and the same sample provided the 20 T cell receptor beta chains below, sequenced in a study of blood T cell repertoires in COVID-19. Clones were read by immunoSEQ multiplex PCR, and TCRdb kept only the in-frame ones, dropping some. Found here are 130,000 or so clones, about four fifths of them singletons; the top ten hold roughly 15%. The sample was peripheral blood. These receptors were obtained from a woman of 80 years or more with acute or convalescent COVID-19.

The chain uses TRBV19 and TRBJ1-1, with TRBD1 matching 7 bases. The germline V gene encodes CDR1 LNHDA and CDR2 SQIVND (reference sequence). The CDR3 is made up of 14 amino acids. V was clipped by 5 bases and J by 6 bases; unmatched bases: 9. The CDR3 here is CASSRGTAKPEAFF. DNA for the CDR3: TGTGCCAGTAGTCGCGGGACAGCAAAGCCTGAAGCTTTCTTT.

The gene calls are TRBV5-5 and TRBJ1-1; D is possibly TRBD1 (5 bases). CDR3 length equals 14 residues. Trimming removed 2 bases from V and 1 base from J, with 9 bases in between. Per the germline V gene, CDR1 is SGHKS and CDR2 is YYEKEE (reference sequence). DNA for the CDR3: TGTGCCAGCAGCTTTGGGGCAGGGAACACTGAAGCTTTCTTT. It specifies CASSFGAGNTEAFF.

In its sample, this clone was seen many times. The chain couples TRBV4-3 to TRBJ2-1; 14 bases are shared with TRBD2. The V gene's germline CDR1 is LGHNA and CDR2 YSLEER. The V and J ends lost 2 bases and 3 bases, in that order; junction bases with no gene match: 15. The CDR3 is 21 residues long. In DNA form, the CDR3 reads TGCGCCAGCAGCCAAACCCTCCCGGGACTAGCGGGAGATGGGATCTACAATGAGCAGTTCTTC. As protein: CASSQTLPGLAGDGIYNEQFF.

The genes are TRBV19 and TRBJ1-1; TRBD1 matches 8 bases. The V gene's germline CDR1 is LNHDA and CDR2 SQIVND (reference sequence). This CDR3 has 14 amino acids. With V trimmed by 6 bases and J by 4 bases, 7 bases remained unmatched. CDR3 in DNA: TGTGCCAGTAGCCTCAGGGGGCTGGGCACTGAAGCTTTCTTT. It specifies CASSLRGLGTEAFF.

This chain uses TRBV27 with TRBJ1-2; no firm D call. The germline V gene encodes CDR1 MNHEY and CDR2 SMNVEV (reference sequence). Trimming pared 6 bases from V and 14 bases from J, leaving 16 bases between. This CDR3 contains 11 residues. The CDR3 loop reads CASSHPRARTF. The CDR3 region has the DNA TGTGCCAGCAGCCATCCGAGGGCCCGGACCTTC.

The J gene is TRBJ2-7, the V gene TRBV15, with 7 bases fitting TRBD1. The length of the CDR3 is 18 residues. Trimming at V came to 0 bases and at J to 4 bases, leaving 15 bases not matched to a gene. Germline lookup yields CDR1 LNHNV and CDR2 YYDKDF (reference sequence). The CDR3 coding sequence is TGTGCCACCAGCAGAGAGGGGGCTGGGGACAGAGATCGGTACGAGCAGTACTTC. Protein sequence: CATSREGAGDRDRYEQYF.

This chain connects TRBV6-5 to TRBJ2-1; TRBD2 agrees at 12 bases. CDR1 is MNHEY, CDR2 SVGAGI, per germline. V gave up 7 bases and J gave up 12 bases; unmatched junction bases: 7. The CDR3 loop spans 13 amino acids. The CDR3, as DNA: TGTGCCAGCAAGCTACCTAGCGGGAGGGGGCAGTTCTTC. Its protein product is CASKLPSGRGQFF.

The CDR3 here is CASSQGFSNQPQHF. CDR3 bases: TGTGCCAGTAGTCAGGGTTTTAGCAATCAGCCCCAGCATTTT. The chain links TRBV19 to TRBJ1-5; D might be TRBD1 (5 bases). This CDR3 has 14 amino acids. Germline V CDR1 and CDR2: LNHDA, SQIVND (reference sequence). With 5 bases removed from V and 0 bases from J, the gap between germline ends came to 8 bases.

V is TRBV7-2 and J is TRBJ1-1; no reliable D call. The CDR3 totals 15 residues. Trimming took 4 bases from V and 2 from J, leaving 14 bases between them. The germline gives CDR1 SGHTA, CDR2 FQGNSA. The CDR3 here is CASSYDSTVNTEAFF. CDR3 in DNA: TGTGCCAGCAGCTACGATTCAACGGTTAACACTGAAGCTTTCTTT.

V is TRBV9 and J is TRBJ2-2; D gene uncertain. Germline V gene sequence: CDR1 SGDLS, CDR2 YYNGEE. The CDR3 loop spans 12 amino acids. V was cut by 4 bases and J by 2 bases, with 3 bases left in between. The CDR3 nucleotides read TGTGCCAGCAGCTTAAACACCGGGGAGCTGTTTTTT. It encodes CASSLNTGELFF.

The genes are TRBV29-1 and TRBJ2-5, with no clear D. V was pared by 4 bases and J by 1 base, with 10 bases between. The germline V gene encodes CDR1 SQVTM and CDR2 ANQGSEA. The CDR3 contains 13 residues. The CDR3 region has the DNA TGCAGCGTTGCGACATCCCTCCAAGAGACCCAGTACTTC. It yields the protein CSVATSLQETQYF.

The chain uses TRBV18 and TRBJ1-1, with D hard to call. Germline assignment: CDR1 KGHSH and CDR2 LQKENI. Trimming removed 3 bases from V and 1 base from J, with 9 bases in between. The CDR3 runs to 14 residues. CDR3 sequence: CASSPGSRNTEAFF. The CDR3 region has the DNA TGTGCCAGCTCACCGGGCAGTAGGAACACTGAAGCTTTCTTT.

CDR3 loop: CASSLGDRGLQGEKLFF. The CDR3 DNA follows: TGTGCCAGCAGCTTGGGGGACAGGGGGCTACAAGGGGAAAAACTGTTTTTT. The chain carries TRBV7-9 and TRBJ1-4; the match to TRBD1 covers 12 bases. The CDR3 length is 17 residues. J lost 8 bases, V lost 3 bases, and 10 bases had no gene match. Germline V gene sequence: CDR1 SEHNR, CDR2 FQNEAQ (reference sequence).

The chain uses TRBV9 and TRBJ2-1; a possible D gene is TRBD2 (5 bases). Trimming left V 0 bases short and J 4 bases short, with 14 bases between. This CDR3 region has 16 residues. CDR1 SGDLS and CDR2 YYNGEE come from the germline V gene. CDR3 sequence: CASSVGPASLYNEQFF. CDR3 in DNA: TGTGCCAGCAGCGTAGGTCCCGCTAGCCTGTACAATGAGCAGTTCTTC.

This clone was detected a few times. The gene calls are TRBV5-6 and TRBJ1-5, with D perhaps matching TRBD1 (5 bases). The CDR3 length is 14 residues. Germline assignment: CDR1 SGHDT and CDR2 YYEEEE. V was trimmed by 3 bases and J by 6 bases, leaving 13 bases between them. The CDR3 is CASSSPGGSQPQHF. The CDR3 region has the DNA TGTGCCAGCAGCTCCCCGGGGGGTAGTCAGCCCCAGCATTTT. Looking up the rest from reference TRBV5-6 and TRBJ1-5 gives the full variable domain: DAGVTQSPTHLIKTRGQQVTLRCSPKSGHDTVSWYQQALGQGPQFIFQYYEEEERQRGNFPDRFSGHQFPNYSSELNVNALLLGDSALYLCASSSPGGSQPQHFGDGTRLSIL.

This clone was seen more than once but under ten times. The same CDR3 is also encoded by other DNA sequences in this sample. The genes are TRBV18 and TRBJ2-2, with 8 positions matching TRBD1. Germline assignment: CDR1 KGHSH and CDR2 LQKENI. The J segment lost 4 bases and the V segment lost 6 bases, leaving 4 bases of the junction unmatched. This CDR3 has 14 residues. DNA for the CDR3: TGTGCCAGCTCGCCGGACAGGGCCACCGGGGAGCTGTTTTTT. Translating gives CASSPDRATGELFF.

The chain employs TRBV7-2 and TRBJ2-2; D is ambiguous. The germline V gene encodes CDR1 SGHTA and CDR2 FQGNSA. Trimming pared 0 bases from V and 1 base from J, leaving 3 bases between. CDR3 length: 14 residues. CDR3 region: CASSLARNTGELFF. CDR3 bases: TGTGCCAGCAGCTTAGCTAGGAACACCGGGGAGCTGTTTTTT.

DNA for the CDR3: TGTGCCAGCAGCTTGGTTGAGGTGTGGACTGAAGCTTTCTTT. This gives the protein CASSLVEVWTEAFF. This chain links TRBV5-6 with TRBJ1-1; unclear D gene. The CDR3 length is 14 residues. Germline loops: CDR1 SGHDT, CDR2 YYEEEE. V was cut by 0 bases and J by 5 bases, with 11 bases left in between.

The chain couples TRBV5-1 to TRBJ1-3, with D uncertain. The CDR3 is 14 residues long. V shed 4 bases and J shed 8 bases, with 16 bases lying between them. Germline lookup yields CDR1 SGHRS and CDR2 YFSETQ. The CDR3 nucleotides read TGCGCCAGCAGCCCGGAGTCGTGGTCGGACACCATATATTTT. Its translation is CASSPESWSDTIYF.

This clone has a single count. The rearrangement joins TRBV19 to TRBJ2-1; 10 positions agree with TRBD1. The CDR3 contains 15 residues. Unmatched junction bases numbered 5, after V lost 5 bases and J lost 4 bases. Per germline, CDR1 LNHDA and CDR2 SQIVND (reference sequence). CDR3 loop: CASSVGQGLYNEQFF. In nucleotides, the CDR3 is TGTGCCAGTAGTGTGGGACAGGGGCTATACAATGAGCAGTTCTTC.